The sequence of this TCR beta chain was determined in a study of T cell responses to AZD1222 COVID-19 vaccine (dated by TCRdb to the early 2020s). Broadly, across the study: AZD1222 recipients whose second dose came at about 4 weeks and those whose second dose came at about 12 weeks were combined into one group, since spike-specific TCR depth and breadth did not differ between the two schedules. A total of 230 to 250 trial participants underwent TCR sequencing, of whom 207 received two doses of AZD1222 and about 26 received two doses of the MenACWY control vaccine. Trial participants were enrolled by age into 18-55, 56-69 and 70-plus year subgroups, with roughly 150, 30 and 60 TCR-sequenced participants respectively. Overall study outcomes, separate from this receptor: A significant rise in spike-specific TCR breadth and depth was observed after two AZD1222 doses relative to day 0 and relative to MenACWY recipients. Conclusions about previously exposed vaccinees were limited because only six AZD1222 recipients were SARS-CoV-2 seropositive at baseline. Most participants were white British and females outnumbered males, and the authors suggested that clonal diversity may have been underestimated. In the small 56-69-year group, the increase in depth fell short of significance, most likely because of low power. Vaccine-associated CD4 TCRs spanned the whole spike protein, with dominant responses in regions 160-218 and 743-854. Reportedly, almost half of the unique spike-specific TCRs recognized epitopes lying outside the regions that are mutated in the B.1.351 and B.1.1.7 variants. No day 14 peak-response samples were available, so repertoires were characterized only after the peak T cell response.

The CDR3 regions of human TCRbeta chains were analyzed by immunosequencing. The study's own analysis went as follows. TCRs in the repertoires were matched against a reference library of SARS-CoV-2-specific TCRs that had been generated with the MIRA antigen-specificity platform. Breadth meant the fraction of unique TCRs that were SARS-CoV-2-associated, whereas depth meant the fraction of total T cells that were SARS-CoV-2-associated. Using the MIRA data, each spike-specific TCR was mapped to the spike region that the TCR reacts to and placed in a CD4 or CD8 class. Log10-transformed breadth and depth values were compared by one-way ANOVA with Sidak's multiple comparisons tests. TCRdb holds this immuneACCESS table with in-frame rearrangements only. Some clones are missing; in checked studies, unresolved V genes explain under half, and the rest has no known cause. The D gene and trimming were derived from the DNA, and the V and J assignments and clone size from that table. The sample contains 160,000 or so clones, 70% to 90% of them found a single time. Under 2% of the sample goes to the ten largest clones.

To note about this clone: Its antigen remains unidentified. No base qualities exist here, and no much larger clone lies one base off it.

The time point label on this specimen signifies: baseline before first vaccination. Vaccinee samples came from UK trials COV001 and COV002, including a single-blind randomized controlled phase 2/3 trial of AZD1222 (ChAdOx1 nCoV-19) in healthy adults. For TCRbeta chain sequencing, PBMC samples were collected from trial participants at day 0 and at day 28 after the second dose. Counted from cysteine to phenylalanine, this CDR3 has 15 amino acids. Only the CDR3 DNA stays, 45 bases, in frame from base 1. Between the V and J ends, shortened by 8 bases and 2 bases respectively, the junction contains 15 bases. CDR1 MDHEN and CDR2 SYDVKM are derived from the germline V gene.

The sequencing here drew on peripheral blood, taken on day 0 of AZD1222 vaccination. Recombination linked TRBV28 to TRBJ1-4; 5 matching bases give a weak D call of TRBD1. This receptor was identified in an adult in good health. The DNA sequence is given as TGTGCCAGCGCCAAACTCAGGGTGACTAATGAAAAACTGTTTTTT. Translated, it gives CASAKLRVTNEKLFF.